The clone carrying this TCR beta chain came up a few times. Its antigen is unknown. The data were taken from a study of response to subunit inactivated influenza vaccine. Whole-study findings and limits: That few new T cells are recruited by each seasonal influenza vaccination was the authors' suggestion.

TCRdb recomputed calls from the RT-PCR reads with MiXCR, one row per CDR3 protein. The table lists hundreds of thousands of distinct CDR3 sequences, 11% of them singletons. V shed 1 base and J 5 bases; nucleotides not matched to a gene: 7. This CDR3 spans 16 amino acids. Looked up from germline, CDR1 is SEHNR and CDR2 is FQNEAQ (reference sequence). The receptor was isolated from a man over 45 who received an inactivated influenza vaccine. This chain uses TRBV7-9 with TRBJ2-5; 10 bases are a match to TRBD2. The sample was PBMCs from blood, taken roughly 6 weeks after vaccination. The CDR3 DNA follows: TGTGCCAGCAGCTTAGGCAGCGGGAGGGCCGCGGAGACCCAGTACTTC. Its translation is CASSLGSGRAAETQYF.